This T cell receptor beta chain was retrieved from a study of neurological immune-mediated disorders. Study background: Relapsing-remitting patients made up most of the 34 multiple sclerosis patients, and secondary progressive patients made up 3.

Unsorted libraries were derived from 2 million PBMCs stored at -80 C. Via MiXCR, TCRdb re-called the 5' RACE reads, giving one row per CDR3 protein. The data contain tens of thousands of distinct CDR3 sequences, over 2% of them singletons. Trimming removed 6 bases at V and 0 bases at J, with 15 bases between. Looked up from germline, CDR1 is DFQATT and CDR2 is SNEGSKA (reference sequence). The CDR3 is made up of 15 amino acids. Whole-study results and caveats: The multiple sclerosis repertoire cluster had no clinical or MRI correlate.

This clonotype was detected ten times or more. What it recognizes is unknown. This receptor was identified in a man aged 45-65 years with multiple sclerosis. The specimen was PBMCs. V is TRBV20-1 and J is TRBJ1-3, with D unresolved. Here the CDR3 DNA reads TGCAGTGCCGCCCCACCCACGAACTCTGGAAACACCATATATTTT. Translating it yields CSAAPPTNSGNTIYF.